The source of this T cell receptor (beta chain) is a study of OX40 agonist ivuxolimab in advanced cancers. Study observations and caveats: The study observed clonal expansion of CD4+ and CD8+ blood T cells by week 6 at 0.1 to 3.0 mg/kg.

Note on this clone: Its antigen is not identified.

Some clones are missing from TCRdb's copy, which holds only in-frame ones; the method was immunoSEQ multiplex PCR. The repertoire has about 49,000 clones, about 85% of them found once; the top ten carry roughly 22%. CDR1 and CDR2 from the germline V gene are SGDLS and YYNGEE. This CDR3 region has 14 residues. V was shortened by 4 bases and J by 4 bases, with 14 bases between the two germline ends. Sequencing was performed on CD4+ or CD8+ T cells sorted from blood, taken in a trial of the OX40 agonist ivuxolimab. This receptor was taken from an adult with an advanced solid tumor such as melanoma, head and neck, liver or kidney cancer. The chain links TRBV9 to TRBJ1-1; possible D gene TRBD1, 5 bases. The CDR3, as DNA: TGTGCCAGCAGCCCCCGCAGGGCAGGCACTGAAGCTTTCTTT. As protein: CASSPRRAGTEAFF.